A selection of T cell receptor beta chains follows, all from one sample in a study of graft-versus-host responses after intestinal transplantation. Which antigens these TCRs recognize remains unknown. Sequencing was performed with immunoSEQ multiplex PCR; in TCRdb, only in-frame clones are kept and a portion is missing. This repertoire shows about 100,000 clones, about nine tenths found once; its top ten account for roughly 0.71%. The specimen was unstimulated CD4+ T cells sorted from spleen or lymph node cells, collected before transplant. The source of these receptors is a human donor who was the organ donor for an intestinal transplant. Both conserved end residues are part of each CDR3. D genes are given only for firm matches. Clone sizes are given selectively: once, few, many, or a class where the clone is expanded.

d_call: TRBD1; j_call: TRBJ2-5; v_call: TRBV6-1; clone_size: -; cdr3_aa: CASRRTGRQETQYF; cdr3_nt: TGTGCCAGCAGAAGGACAGGGCGACAAGAGACCCAGTACTTC
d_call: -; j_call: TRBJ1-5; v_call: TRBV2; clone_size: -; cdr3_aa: CASRREGLPHF; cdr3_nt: TGTGCCAGCAGGAGGGAGGGCCTCCCGCATTTT
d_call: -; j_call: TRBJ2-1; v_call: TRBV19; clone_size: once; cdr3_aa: CASSMRRVASWDEQFF; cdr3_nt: TGTGCCAGTAGTATGAGGAGGGTAGCCTCCTGGGATGAGCAGTTCTTC
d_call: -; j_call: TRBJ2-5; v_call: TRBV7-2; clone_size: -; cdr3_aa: CASSLALQQETQYF; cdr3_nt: TGTGCCAGCAGCTTAGCTTTACAGCAAGAGACCCAGTACTTC
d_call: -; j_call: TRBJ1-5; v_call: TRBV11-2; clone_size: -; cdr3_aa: CASSLNRVNQPQHF; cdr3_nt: TGTGCCAGCAGCCTGAACAGGGTTAATCAGCCCCAGCATTTT
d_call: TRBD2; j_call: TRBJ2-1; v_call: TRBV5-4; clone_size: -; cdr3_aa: CASSLLGLAASSYNEQFF; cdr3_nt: TGTGCCAGCAGCTTGTTGGGACTAGCGGCTAGCTCCTACAATGAGCAGTTCTTC
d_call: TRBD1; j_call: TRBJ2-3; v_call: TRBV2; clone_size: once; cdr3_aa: CASRGTGAPDTQYF; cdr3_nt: TGTGCCAGCAGGGGGACAGGGGCTCCAGATACGCAGTATTTT
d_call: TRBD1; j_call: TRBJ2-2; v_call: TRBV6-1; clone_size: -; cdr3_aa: CASILTGINTGELFF; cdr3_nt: TGTGCCAGCATACTGACAGGGATAAACACCGGGGAGCTGTTTTTT
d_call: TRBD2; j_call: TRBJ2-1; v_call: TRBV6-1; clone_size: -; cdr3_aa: CASKEHSRGGEQFF; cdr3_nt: TGTGCCAGCAAAGAACACTCCCGGGGGGGAGAGCAGTTCTTC
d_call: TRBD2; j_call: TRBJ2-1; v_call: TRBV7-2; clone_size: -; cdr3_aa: CASSQGLAGLNEQFF; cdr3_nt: TGTGCCAGCAGCCAGGGACTAGCGGGTCTCAATGAGCAGTTCTTC
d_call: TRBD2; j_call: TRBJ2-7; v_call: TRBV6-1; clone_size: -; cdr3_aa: CASSSRLAGGHEQYF; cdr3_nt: TGTGCCAGCAGTTCCCGACTAGCGGGAGGGCACGAGCAGTACTTC
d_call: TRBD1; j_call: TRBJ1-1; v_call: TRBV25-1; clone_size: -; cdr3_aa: CASSEWTGGTEAFF; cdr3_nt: TGTGCCAGCAGTGAATGGACAGGGGGCACTGAAGCTTTCTTT
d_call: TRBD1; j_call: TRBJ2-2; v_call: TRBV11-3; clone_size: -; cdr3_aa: CASSGRGRGGELFF; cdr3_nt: TGTGCCAGCAGTGGCAGGGGGCGCGGCGGGGAGCTGTTTTTT
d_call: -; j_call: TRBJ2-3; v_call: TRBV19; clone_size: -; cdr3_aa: CASSIGQTSTDTQYF; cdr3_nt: TGTGCCAGTAGTATAGGACAGACTAGCACAGATACGCAGTATTTT
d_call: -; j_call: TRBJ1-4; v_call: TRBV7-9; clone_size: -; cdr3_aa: CASSLVAFNEKLFF; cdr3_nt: TGTGCCAGCAGCTTAGTTGCATTTAATGAAAAACTGTTTTTT
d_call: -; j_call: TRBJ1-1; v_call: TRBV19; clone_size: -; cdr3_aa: CASRREGWITEAFF; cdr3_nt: TGTGCCAGTAGAAGAGAAGGGTGGATCACTGAAGCTTTCTTT
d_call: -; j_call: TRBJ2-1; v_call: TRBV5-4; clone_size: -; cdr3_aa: CASSSTGGADYNEQFF; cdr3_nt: TGTGCCAGCAGCTCGACGGGGGGCGCTGACTACAATGAGCAGTTCTTC
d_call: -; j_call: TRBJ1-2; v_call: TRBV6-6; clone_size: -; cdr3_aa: CASRSNYGYTF; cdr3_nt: TGTGCCAGCAGGTCTAACTATGGCTACACCTTC
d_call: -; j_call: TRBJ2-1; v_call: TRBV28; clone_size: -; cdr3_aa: CASRTGYNEQFF; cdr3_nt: TGTGCCAGCAGGACAGGCTACAATGAGCAGTTCTTC
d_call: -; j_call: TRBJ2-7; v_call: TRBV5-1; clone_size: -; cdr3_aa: CASSLELPGLTYEQYF; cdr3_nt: TGCGCCAGCAGCTTGGAACTACCAGGTCTAACCTACGAGCAGTACTTC
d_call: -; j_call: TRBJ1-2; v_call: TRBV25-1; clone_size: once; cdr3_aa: CASSEMGQGFGYTF; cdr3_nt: TGTGCCAGCAGTGAGATGGGGCAGGGATTTGGCTACACCTTC
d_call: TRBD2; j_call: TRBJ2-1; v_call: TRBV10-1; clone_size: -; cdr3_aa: CASSRGAYNEQFF; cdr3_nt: TGCGCCAGCAGTCGGGGGGCCTACAATGAGCAGTTCTTC
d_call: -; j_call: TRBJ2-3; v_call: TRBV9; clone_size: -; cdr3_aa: CASSLALSGTDTQYF; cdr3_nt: TGTGCCAGCAGCTTAGCTCTGTCTGGCACAGATACGCAGTATTTT
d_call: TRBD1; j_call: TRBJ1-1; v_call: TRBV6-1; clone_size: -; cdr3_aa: CASSEGWDRATEAFF; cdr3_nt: TGTGCCAGCAGTGAAGGGTGGGACAGGGCGACTGAAGCTTTCTTT
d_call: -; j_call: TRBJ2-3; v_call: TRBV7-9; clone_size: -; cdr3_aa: CASSLGSTDTQYF; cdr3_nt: TGTGCCAGCAGCTTAGGGTCCACAGATACGCAGTATTTT
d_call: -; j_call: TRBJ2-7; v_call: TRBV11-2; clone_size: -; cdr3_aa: CASSTTSRGSDHEQYF; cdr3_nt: TGTGCCAGCAGCACGACCTCACGGGGTTCAGACCACGAGCAGTACTTC
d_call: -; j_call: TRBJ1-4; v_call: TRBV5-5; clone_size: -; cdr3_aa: CASSLAAVGGNEKLFF; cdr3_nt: TGTGCCAGCAGCTTGGCGGCAGTGGGAGGTAATGAAAAACTGTTTTTT
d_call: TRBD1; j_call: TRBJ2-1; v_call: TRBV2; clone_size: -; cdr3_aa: CASSLTGGTDEQFF; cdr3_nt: TGTGCCAGCAGTTTAACAGGGGGCACAGATGAGCAGTTCTTC
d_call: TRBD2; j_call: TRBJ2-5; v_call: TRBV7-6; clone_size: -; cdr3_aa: CASSLVGLAGGYETQYF; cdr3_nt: TGTGCCAGCAGCTTAGTGGGACTAGCGGGAGGGTACGAGACCCAGTACTTC
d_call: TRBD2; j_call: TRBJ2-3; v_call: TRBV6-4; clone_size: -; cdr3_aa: CASRSLLAGASTDTQYF; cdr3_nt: TGTGCCAGCAGAAGTTTGCTAGCGGGGGCTAGCACAGATACGCAGTATTTT